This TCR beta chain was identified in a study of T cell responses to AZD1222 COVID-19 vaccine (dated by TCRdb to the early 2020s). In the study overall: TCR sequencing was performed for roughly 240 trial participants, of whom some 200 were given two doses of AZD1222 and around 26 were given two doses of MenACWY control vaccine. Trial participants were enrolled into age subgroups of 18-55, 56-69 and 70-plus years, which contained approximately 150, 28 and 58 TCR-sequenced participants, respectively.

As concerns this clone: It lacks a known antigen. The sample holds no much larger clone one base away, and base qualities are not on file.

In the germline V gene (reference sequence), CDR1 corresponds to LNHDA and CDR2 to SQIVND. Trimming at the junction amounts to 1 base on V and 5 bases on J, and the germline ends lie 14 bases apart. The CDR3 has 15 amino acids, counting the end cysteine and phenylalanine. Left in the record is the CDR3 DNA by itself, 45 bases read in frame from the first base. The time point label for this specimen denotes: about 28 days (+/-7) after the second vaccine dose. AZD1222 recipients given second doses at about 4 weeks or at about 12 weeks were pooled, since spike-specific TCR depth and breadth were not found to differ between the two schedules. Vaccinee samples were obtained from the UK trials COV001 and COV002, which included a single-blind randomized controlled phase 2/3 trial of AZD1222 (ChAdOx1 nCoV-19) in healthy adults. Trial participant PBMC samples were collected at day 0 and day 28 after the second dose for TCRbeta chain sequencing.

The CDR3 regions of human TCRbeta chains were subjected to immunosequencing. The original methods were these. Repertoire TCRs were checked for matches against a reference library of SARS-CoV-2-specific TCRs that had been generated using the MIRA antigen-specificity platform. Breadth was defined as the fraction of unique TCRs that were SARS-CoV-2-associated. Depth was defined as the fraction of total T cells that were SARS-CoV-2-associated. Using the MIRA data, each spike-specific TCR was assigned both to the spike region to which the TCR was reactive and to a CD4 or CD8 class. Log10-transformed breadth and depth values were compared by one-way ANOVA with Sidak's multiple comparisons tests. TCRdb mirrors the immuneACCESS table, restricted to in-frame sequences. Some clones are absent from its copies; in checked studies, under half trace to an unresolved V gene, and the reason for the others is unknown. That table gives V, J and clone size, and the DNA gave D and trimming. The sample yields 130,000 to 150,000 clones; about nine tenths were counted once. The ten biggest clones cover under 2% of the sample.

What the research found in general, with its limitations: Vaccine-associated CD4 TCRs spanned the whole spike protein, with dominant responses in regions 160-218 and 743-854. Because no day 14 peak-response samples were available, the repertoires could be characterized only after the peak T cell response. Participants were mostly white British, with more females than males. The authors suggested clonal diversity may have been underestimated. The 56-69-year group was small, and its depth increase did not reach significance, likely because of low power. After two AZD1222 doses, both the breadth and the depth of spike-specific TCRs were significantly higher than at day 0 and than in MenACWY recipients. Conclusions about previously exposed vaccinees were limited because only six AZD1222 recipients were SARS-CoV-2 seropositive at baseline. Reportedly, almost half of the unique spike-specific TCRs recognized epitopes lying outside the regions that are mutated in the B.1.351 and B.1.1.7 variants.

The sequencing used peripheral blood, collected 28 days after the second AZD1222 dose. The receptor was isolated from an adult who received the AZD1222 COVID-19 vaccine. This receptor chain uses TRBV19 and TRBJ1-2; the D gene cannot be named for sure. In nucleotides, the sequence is TGTGCCAGTAGTATAGGACCGGGCGGCTTTTATGGCTACACCTTC. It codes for CASSIGPGGFYGYTF.